This T cell receptor beta chain was retrieved from a study of cytomegalovirus exposure and HLA in healthy donors. Study outcomes and limitations: A later analysis reportedly identified an Asian-associated ancestry cluster as carrying fewer N-insertions than the roughly 720-donor mean.

Each donor was healthy, and each was a bone marrow donor. 13 Jbeta primers and 60 Vbeta primers were used for the PCR. Authors' processing steps: A later analysis tallied roughly 77 million unique TCR beta chains, approximately 11 million of them shared. Produced via immunoSEQ multiplex PCR; TCRdb's table is partial and in-frame only. The DNA gave D and trimming, while V, J and clone size come from that table. The profile shows 85,000 to 120,000 clones, over 55% of them singletons. As concerns this clone: The target antigen is unknown.

The receptor's source is a female donor in good health and CMV-seronegative. Input material: PBMCs.

The CDR3 reads CASSEGQYHNEQFF. CDR3 nucleotides: TGTGCCAGCAGCGAGGGACAGTACCACAATGAGCAGTTCTTC. The rearrangement links TRBV9 to TRBJ2-1, with TRBD1 identical over 7 bases. There are 14 residues in the CDR3. Looked up from germline, CDR1 is SGDLS and CDR2 is YYNGEE. The V gene end was trimmed by 3 bases and the J gene end by 5 bases; junction bases not matched to a gene: 5.